Following are 31 T cell receptor beta chains from one sample sequenced in a study of CXCR3-negative and CXCR3-positive naive CD8 T cells. These receptors' targets are unknown. 5' RACE with UMI labels generated the TRB cDNA libraries. Each CDR3 protein gets one entry in TCRdb, which reprocessed the 5' RACE reads and gives no DNA. The listing contains roughly 5,000 distinct CDR3 sequences. Study-level points and caveats: Hydrophobicity of TRB CDR3s was greater in CXCR3-positive naive cells than in CXCR3-negative naive cells.

The sample was naive CXCR3+ CD8+ T cells from blood. Subset given: CD45RO-CCR7+CD27+CD95- naive CD8+ T cells expressing CXCR3 (TNR3+). The source of these receptors is a human donor in good health. Some clones in this sample may be carry-over from other donors' samples.

This clonotype is identified as medium-sized from frequency. This chain joins TRBV6-2 or TRBV6-3 and TRBJ2-7; TCRdb's D gene call, TRBD2, goes unchecked for lack of DNA. Per germline, CDR1 MNHEY and CDR2 SVGEGT. This CDR3 has 12 amino acids. This CDR3 reads CASRDFNYEQYF.

J is TRBJ2-3 and V is TRBV20-1; TCRdb names TRBD2, which stays unverified in the absence of DNA. Germline V gene sequence: CDR1 DFQATT, CDR2 SNEGSKA (reference sequence). CDR3 length: 12 amino acids. CDR3 protein: CSARSGEDTQYF.

This clonotype ranks as medium-sized in terms of frequency. The chain employs TRBV28 and TRBJ2-7; TCRdb's assignment of TRBD2 cannot be checked, as there is no DNA. Germline assignment: CDR1 MDHEN and CDR2 SYDVKM. The CDR3 spans 17 residues. The CDR3 region is CANPNGPDTSVRYEQYF.

Frequency places this clonotype as medium-sized. The chain links TRBV29-1 to TRBJ2-7; the TRBD1 assignment by TCRdb is unverifiable without DNA. The CDR3 has 14 amino acids. The germline CDR1 and CDR2 sequences are SQVTM and ANQGSEA. The chain's CDR3 is CSVVPGQGAYEQYF.

This clonotype is called medium-sized based on its frequency. V usage is TRBV10-3 and J usage is TRBJ2-7. Germline assignment: CDR1 ENHRY and CDR2 SYGVKD. The CDR3 loop spans 15 amino acids. This chain's CDR3 is CAISEDRERSYEQYF.

V is TRBV12-3 or TRBV12-4 and J is TRBJ2-3. This CDR3 is built from 15 residues. The chain's CDR3 is CASSFTAASTDTQYF.

J is TRBJ2-2 and V is TRBV20-1; TCRdb designates TRBD2, a call that cannot be tested without DNA. This CDR3 has 13 amino acids. Germline V gene lookup returns CDR1 DFQATT and CDR2 SNEGSKA (reference sequence). The CDR3 sequence is CSARDRTSGELFF.

The rearrangement links TRBV12-3 or TRBV12-4 to TRBJ2-7; TCRdb's D gene call, TRBD1, goes unchecked for lack of DNA. The CDR3 has 15 residues. This CDR3 is CASSFGGTDPYEQYF.

This clonotype is labeled medium-sized based on frequency. This chain uses TRBV29-1 with TRBJ1-5. Germline V gives CDR1 SQVTM, CDR2 ANQGSEA. The CDR3 is made up of 13 amino acids. The CDR3 loop is CSVAGHLNQPQHF.

The chain couples TRBV2 to TRBJ1-1; TCRdb lists TRBD1, though no DNA is available to test this call. CDR3 length equals 14 residues. CDR1 and CDR2 from the germline V gene are SNHLY and FYNNEI. CDR3 in amino acids: CASGQGGLNTEAFF.

The chain couples TRBV25-1 to TRBJ1-2; as DNA is missing, the TRBD1 call by TCRdb cannot be tested. Germline V gives CDR1 MGHDK, CDR2 SYGVNS. This CDR3 is 15 amino acids long. CDR3: CASSPGPQANYGYTF.

In terms of frequency, this clonotype is medium-sized. The J gene is TRBJ2-7, the V gene TRBV29-1; TCRdb gives TRBD1 as the D gene, but with no DNA this cannot be confirmed. This CDR3 contains 16 residues. Germline V gives CDR1 SQVTM, CDR2 ANQGSEA. CDR3 in amino acids: CSVEEARGISSYEQYF.

The rearrangement links TRBV9 to TRBJ1-2; as DNA is missing, the TRBD1 call by TCRdb cannot be tested. Germline values: CDR1 SGDLS, CDR2 YYNGEE. This CDR3 comprises 15 residues. This CDR3 reads CASSPDSRATRGYTF.

Its frequency marks this clonotype as medium-sized. V is TRBV7-2 and J is TRBJ2-3; TCRdb gives TRBD1 as the D gene, but with no DNA this cannot be confirmed. The germline CDR1 and CDR2 sequences are SGHTA and FQGNSA. The CDR3 totals 13 residues. CDR3 region: CASSLPRSDTQYF.

The rearrangement uses TRBV29-1 and TRBJ2-7; checking the TCRdb D call of TRBD2 is not possible without DNA. The CDR3 is 12 amino acids. The V gene's germline CDR1 is SQVTM and CDR2 ANQGSEA. CDR3 sequence reads: CSASTAAYEQYF.

Considering frequency, this clonotype is medium-sized. This chain links TRBV7-2 with TRBJ2-1; TCRdb calls TRBD2, which cannot be checked without DNA. This CDR3 has 12 residues. Germline CDR1 is SGHTA and CDR2 is FQGNSA. The CDR3 here is CASSYTLQEQFF.

This clonotype is deemed medium-sized (0.01 to 0.1%) by its frequency. The chain links TRBV4-1 to TRBJ1-1; TCRdb's D gene call, TRBD1, goes unchecked for lack of DNA. This CDR3 has 15 residues. Germline CDR1 and CDR2: MGHRA and YSYEKL. The CDR3 sequence is CASSQGWDRNTEAFF.

The gene calls are TRBV28 and TRBJ2-1. The CDR3 has 15 amino acids. Germline V CDR1 and CDR2: MDHEN, SYDVKM. CDR3 sequence: CASSLPRSSYNEQFF.

The rearrangement uses TRBV7-9 and TRBJ1-1; without DNA, the TCRdb call of TRBD1 cannot be checked. Germline CDR1 reads SEHNR; CDR2 reads FQNEAQ (reference sequence). The CDR3 extends over 17 amino acids. The CDR3 reads CASSSAGGVTVNTEVFF.

The chain uses TRBV13 and TRBJ1-2. The CDR3 is 12 amino acids. Germline lookup yields CDR1 PRHDT and CDR2 FYEKMQ (reference sequence). The CDR3 is CASSRAGGGYTF.

According to its frequency, this clonotype is medium-sized. The J gene is TRBJ2-1, the V gene TRBV2. The CDR3 has 17 residues. CDR1 and CDR2 (germline): SNHLY, FYNNEI. The CDR3 reads CASSEASGGRSYNEQFF.

The gene calls are TRBV20-1 and TRBJ2-7; the TCRdb D gene call, TRBD2, has no DNA to confirm it. CDR3 length: 15 residues. Germline CDR1 is DFQATT and CDR2 is SNEGSKA (reference sequence). CDR3: CSARDSPRNSYEQYF.

This CDR3 is CASTVGTGTDTEAFF. The chain is built from TRBV21-1 and TRBJ1-1; TCRdb indicates TRBD1, and absent DNA this call remains unverified. TRBV21-1 is noted as a pseudogene. The CDR3 extends over 15 amino acids.

According to its frequency, this clonotype is medium-sized. The chain employs TRBV27 and TRBJ2-1. The V gene's germline CDR1 is MNHEY and CDR2 SMNVEV (reference sequence). The CDR3 has 15 amino acids. CDR3: CASSSDIGSAGEQFF.

The J gene is TRBJ1-2, the V gene TRBV7-9. Germline assignment: CDR1 SEHNR and CDR2 FQNEAQ (reference sequence). CDR3 length: 13 residues. CDR3: CASSPDLTEGYTF.

CDR3 residues: CASSVAGTGMSPLHF. The J gene is TRBJ1-6, the V gene TRBV9; TCRdb picks TRBD1, but there is no DNA to check that call. Germline V gives CDR1 SGDLS, CDR2 YYNGEE. The CDR3 length is 15 residues. The full variable domain, in which reference TRBV9 and TRBJ1-6 provide the parts outside the CDR3, is DSGVTQTPKHLITATGQRVTLRCSPRSGDLSVYWYQQSLDQGLQFLIQYYNGEERAKGNILERFSAQQFPDLHSELNLSSLELGDSALYFCASSVAGTGMSPLHFGNGTRLTVT.

This clonotype is classed as medium-sized by frequency. The CDR3 spells CASSHPTGTNIPNTGELFF. This sequence joins TRBV2 and TRBJ2-2; checking the TCRdb D call of TRBD1 is not possible without DNA. Germline V gene lookup returns CDR1 SNHLY and CDR2 FYNNEI. This CDR3 has 19 residues.

The J gene is TRBJ2-1, the V gene TRBV29-1; the D call from TCRdb, TRBD1, cannot be confirmed without DNA. Germline V CDR1 and CDR2: SQVTM, ANQGSEA. This CDR3 comprises 12 residues. The CDR3 region is CSARSGGNEQFF.

Frequency places this clonotype as medium-sized. This chain links TRBV7-2 with TRBJ2-3; TCRdb reports TRBD2, a call that lacks DNA to check it against. The germline gives CDR1 SGHTA, CDR2 FQGNSA. The CDR3 has 18 residues. CDR3: CASRRTSGRVASTDTQYF.

According to its frequency, this clonotype is medium-sized. The rearrangement joins TRBV20-1 to TRBJ2-1; lacking DNA, the TRBD2 call made by TCRdb goes unchecked. The CDR3 covers 15 residues. Germline assignment: CDR1 DFQATT and CDR2 SNEGSKA (reference sequence). CDR3: CSASFAGRSYNEQFF.

Its frequency marks this clonotype as medium-sized. The chain carries TRBV7-9 and TRBJ2-1; TCRdb reports TRBD2, a call that lacks DNA to check it against. Germline V gene sequence: CDR1 SEHNR, CDR2 FQNEAQ (reference sequence). CDR3 length: 16 residues. CDR3 residues: CASSSLDTSSTNEQFF.